These 26 T cell receptor beta chains share one sample of origin, sequenced in a study of T cell responses to AZD1222 COVID-19 vaccine. Sequencing used immunoSEQ multiplex PCR; TCRdb keeps in-frame clones, though not all of them. The sample shows around 72,000 clones, 82% of them seen only once. The sample in question was peripheral blood, obtained on day 0 of AZD1222 vaccination. The source is an adult in good health.

V gene TRBV7-9 combines with J gene TRBJ1-4, with D uncertain. Trimming cost V 3 bases and J 9 bases, with 11 bases left between them. The CDR3 runs 13 residues. From germline, CDR1 is SEHNR and CDR2 FQNEAQ (reference sequence). DNA for the CDR3: TGTGCCAGCAGCTTGGCGGAGGCGCAAAAACTGTTTTTT. Protein: CASSLAEAQKLFF.

V and J are TRBV12-2 and TRBJ2-7; TRBD2 is taken as the D call from the table, unchecked against the DNA. TRBV12-2 is listed as a pseudogene. CDR3 length: 16 amino acids. The CDR3 bases are TGTGCAAGTCGCTTAGGGATTTGGAAGCGGTCCTCCGAGCAGTACTTC. Its protein product is CASRLGIWKRSSEQYF.

This chain uses TRBV25-1 with TRBJ1-4, with 8 nucleotides matching TRBD1. Germline-derived CDR1 and CDR2 are MGHDK and SYGVNS. This CDR3 has 15 amino acids. V shed 1 base and J 8 bases; nucleotides not matched to a gene: 6. CDR3 bases: TGTGCCAGCAGTGAATTCAACAGGGGGGTCGAAAAACTGTTTTTT. It translates to CASSEFNRGVEKLFF.

The genes are TRBV2 and TRBJ2-7; a possible D gene is TRBD1 (5 bases). The CDR3 contains 14 residues. Deletions cut 4 bases from V and 12 bases from J, with 22 bases between. CDR1 and CDR2 (germline): SNHLY, FYNNEI. Here the CDR3 DNA reads TGTGCCAGCAGTGTGGGTGGGCAGGGTGGACACCCGTACTTC. It specifies CASSVGGQGGHPYF.

The chain links TRBV4-2 to TRBJ1-1; tentatively, D is TRBD1 (5 bases). Trimming removed 5 bases at V and 4 bases at J, with 11 bases between. CDR3 length: 13 residues. The V gene's germline CDR1 is LGHNA and CDR2 YNFKEQ. The CDR3 loop is CASSAAGGTEAFF. The CDR3 coding sequence is TGTGCCAGCAGCGCAGCCGGGGGCACTGAAGCTTTCTTT.

The DNA of the CDR3 is TGTGCCAGTAACCACGGGACCACGGATTCACCCCTCCACTTT. This sequence encodes CASNHGTTDSPLHF. The chain recombines TRBV19 with TRBJ1-6; D may be TRBD1 (5 bases). Trimming pared 7 bases from V and 8 bases from J, leaving 15 bases between. Germline V gene sequence: CDR1 LNHDA, CDR2 SQIVND (reference sequence). The CDR3 contains 14 residues.

The rearrangement joins TRBV4-1 to TRBJ1-2; D remains ambiguous. The CDR3 runs 14 residues. Trimming cost V 0 bases and J 8 bases, with 13 bases left between them. The germline gives CDR1 MGHRA, CDR2 YSYEKL. The CDR3 DNA sequence: TGCGCCAGCAGCCAAGATAGTTATCTAGGGGGCTACACCTTC. This sequence encodes CASSQDSYLGGYTF.

CDR3 DNA: TGTGCCAGCAGGGACGGCCCCCAGGGGGACTATGGCTACACCTTC. Translating it yields CASRDGPQGDYGYTF. The chain recombines TRBV5-4 with TRBJ1-2; 7 bases line up with TRBD1. After removal of 5 bases from V and 3 bases from J, the junction contained 10 bases not matched to a gene. Germline CDR1 SGHNT, CDR2 YYREEE (reference sequence). This CDR3 has 15 residues.

This chain uses TRBV7-2 with TRBJ2-2; 9 bases align to TRBD2. The CDR3 spans 17 residues. The V and J ends lost 5 bases and 6 bases, in that order; junction bases with no gene match: 13. Germline CDR1 is SGHTA and CDR2 is FQGNSA. In DNA, the CDR3 is TGTGCCAGCAGCCCGAACCCGAGCGGGGGGAAAGCCGGGGAGCTGTTTTTT. It translates to CASSPNPSGGKAGELFF. The whole variable domain, filled in from reference TRBV7-2 and TRBJ2-2, reads GAGVSQSPSNKVTEKGKDVELRCDPISGHTALYWYRQSLGQGLEFLIYFQGNSAPDKSGLPSDRFSAERTGGSVSTLTIQRTQQEDSAVYLCASSPNPSGGKAGELFFGEGSRLTVL.

The V and J genes are TRBV6-1 and TRBJ1-1, with a tentative D call TRBD1 (6 bases). The germline V gene has CDR1 MNHNS and CDR2 SASEGT. Deletions cut 1 base from V and 5 bases from J, with 17 bases between. CDR3 length equals 16 residues. The CDR3 sequence is CASSEVGGRRGTEAFF. In nucleotides, the CDR3 is TGTGCCAGCAGTGAAGTGGGAGGCCGGAGGGGGACTGAAGCTTTCTTT.

V usage is TRBV24-1 and J usage is TRBJ2-6; D not resolved. V lost 4 bases and J lost 1, with 7 bases in between. The CDR3 is 15 residues long. From germline, CDR1 is KGHDR and CDR2 SFDVKD. The CDR3 nucleotides read TGTGCCACCAGTGAAGCAGGATCTGGGGCCAACGTCCTGACTTTC. Encoded protein: CATSEAGSGANVLTF.

J is TRBJ1-6 and V is TRBV28; perhaps TRBD1 as D (5 bases). The ends were cut back, 8 bases at V and 3 bases at J, with 14 bases in the middle. CDR1 is MDHEN and CDR2 is SYDVKM in the germline V gene. This CDR3 is 15 amino acids long. The CDR3 loop is CASGAPTNYNSPLHF. CDR3 coding DNA: TGTGCCAGCGGGGCACCGACAAACTATAATTCACCCCTCCACTTT. The variable domain in full, completed from reference TRBV28 and TRBJ1-6, reads DVKVTQSSRYLVKRTGEKVFLECVQDMDHENMFWYRQDPGLGLRLIYFSYDVKMKEKGDIPEGYSVSREKKERFSLILESASTNQTSMYLCASGAPTNYNSPLHFGNGTRLTVT.

The chain joins TRBV10-3 to TRBJ2-5, with 11 bases matching TRBD1. This CDR3 has 16 residues. Germline V CDR1 and CDR2: ENHRY, SYGVKD. The V segment lost 3 bases and the J segment 2 bases; nucleotides outside the gene matches: 5. CDR3 nucleotides: TGTGCCATCAGTGACCACGGGACAGGGGGACAAGAGACCCAGTACTTC. This sequence encodes CAISDHGTGGQETQYF.

The chain couples TRBV11-2 to TRBJ2-3; D is perhaps TRBD1 or TRBD2 (5 bases each). Germline V gene lookup returns CDR1 SGHAT and CDR2 FQNNGV. Trimming removed 5 bases from V and 3 bases from J, with 15 bases in between. The CDR3 sequence is 15 residues long. CDR3 in amino acids: CASSPLGGWTDTQYF. The CDR3 bases are TGTGCCAGCAGCCCACTTGGGGGTTGGACAGATACGCAGTATTTT.

The chain recombines TRBV4-3 with TRBJ2-7; D is uncertain. Germline CDR1 and CDR2: LGHNA and YSLEER. Trimming left V 0 bases short and J 2 bases short, with 17 bases between. This CDR3 comprises 17 residues. The CDR3 region has the DNA TGCGCCAGCAGCCAAGATCAAGCCGGGCGAGGTCCCTACGAGCAGTACTTC. It yields the protein CASSQDQAGRGPYEQYF.

This clone was seen just once. The chain employs TRBV11-2 and TRBJ2-5; tentatively, D is TRBD1 or TRBD2 (5 bases each). The length of the CDR3 is 14 residues. V was shortened by 5 bases and J by 5 bases, with 15 bases between the two germline ends. Germline CDR1 SGHAT, CDR2 FQNNGV. The CDR3 loop is CASSVVWDAETQYF. The CDR3, as DNA: TGTGCCAGCAGCGTTGTATGGGACGCGGAGACCCAGTACTTC.

This chain links TRBV7-2 with TRBJ1-1, with D possibly matching TRBD1 (5 bases). In germline, CDR1 is SGHTA, CDR2 FQGNSA. CDR3 size: 16 residues. The ends were cut back, 4 bases at V and 1 base at J, with 16 bases in the middle. The CDR3 coding sequence is TGTGCCAGCAGCTCTTTTCTCCTTCAGGGGAACACTGAAGCTTTCTTT. Encoded protein: CASSSFLLQGNTEAFF. Full variable domain (rest looked up from reference TRBV7-2 and TRBJ1-1): GAGVSQSPSNKVTEKGKDVELRCDPISGHTALYWYRQSLGQGLEFLIYFQGNSAPDKSGLPSDRFSAERTGGSVSTLTIQRTQQEDSAVYLCASSSFLLQGNTEAFFGQGTRLTVV.

The J gene is TRBJ2-2, the V gene TRBV14; 7 nucleotides match TRBD1. This CDR3 comprises 15 residues. V trimming: 5 bases; J trimming: 5 bases; junction bases outside the gene matches: 8. CDR1 and CDR2 from the germline V gene are SGHDN and FVKESK. Here the CDR3 reads CASSTQQGLTGELFF. In DNA, the CDR3 is TGTGCCAGCAGCACCCAACAGGGGTTGACCGGGGAGCTGTTTTTT.

The sample holds one count of this clone. The V and J genes are TRBV7-8 and TRBJ1-5; TRBD1 aligns across 12 bases. CDR1 SGHVS and CDR2 FQNEAQ come from the germline V gene. Germline trimming cut 7 bases from V and 6 bases from J; bases unmatched to any gene: 7. This CDR3 is 15 amino acids long. The CDR3 region is CASTRDRGRVQPQHF. The CDR3 region has the DNA TGTGCCAGCACCCGGGACAGGGGGCGCGTTCAGCCCCAGCATTTT.

This sequence joins TRBV5-1 and TRBJ2-6; 7 bases are shared with TRBD2. Germline V CDR1 and CDR2: SGHRS, YFSETQ. The V segment lost 4 bases and the J segment 0 bases; nucleotides outside the gene matches: 13. The CDR3 is 19 residues long. The CDR3 sequence: CASSAAPELAPSGANVLTF. CDR3 DNA: TGCGCCAGCAGCGCGGCCCCGGAACTAGCGCCCTCTGGGGCCAACGTCCTGACTTTC. Variable domain in full (rest from reference TRBV5-1 and TRBJ2-6): KAGVTQTPRYLIKTRGQQVTLSCSPISGHRSVSWYQQTPGQGLQFLFEYFSETQRNKGNFPGRFSGRQFSNSRSEMNVSTLELGDSALYLCASSAAPELAPSGANVLTFGAGSRLTVL.

The chain couples TRBV12-3 or TRBV12-4 to TRBJ1-1; no clear D. The CDR3 sequence is 12 residues long. V was clipped by 4 bases and J by 1 base, with 4 bases between them. CDR3 in amino acids: CASSSGNTEAFF. CDR3 in DNA: TGTGCCAGCAGTTCCGGGAACACTGAAGCTTTCTTT.

The J gene is TRBJ2-5, the V gene TRBV24-1; D perhaps matches TRBD1 (5 bases). Per germline, CDR1 KGHDR and CDR2 SFDVKD. The CDR3 has 13 amino acids. V was cut by 6 bases and J by 2 bases, with 9 bases left in between. For the CDR3, the DNA is TGTGCCACCAGTCCCAGGGTTCAAGAGACCCAGTACTTC. Amino acid sequence: CATSPRVQETQYF.

The chain joins TRBV9 to TRBJ1-5; D perhaps matches TRBD1 (5 bases). Germline CDR1 and CDR2: SGDLS and YYNGEE. The CDR3 loop spans 16 amino acids. The V end was cut by 0 bases, the J end by 0 bases, with 10 bases between. The CDR3 here is CASSVGAGTSNQPQHF. In DNA, the CDR3 is TGTGCCAGCAGCGTAGGGGCAGGGACTAGCAATCAGCCCCAGCATTTT.

A single count supports this clone. The chain couples TRBV7-9 to TRBJ1-1; a possible D gene is TRBD1 (6 bases). Germline CDR1 and CDR2: SEHNR and FQNEAQ (reference sequence). The CDR3 is 15 residues long. The V end lost 1 base, the J end lost 3 bases, and 12 bases lay between the germline ends. Here the CDR3 reads CASSLGEGVHTEAFF. The CDR3 DNA reads as TGTGCCAGCAGCTTAGGAGAGGGGGTCCACACTGAAGCTTTCTTT.

The sample holds one count of this clone. The rearrangement links TRBV5-4 to TRBJ2-2; 8 bases are shared with TRBD1. This CDR3 has 16 amino acids. The trim removed 3 bases at V and 4 bases at J, leaving 8 bases unmatched. Germline CDR1 reads SGHNT; CDR2 reads YYREEE (reference sequence). CDR3 in DNA: TGTGCCAGCAGCTCTAGGACAGGGTGGGGCACCGGGGAGCTGTTTTTT. Its translation: CASSSRTGWGTGELFF.

V and J are TRBV6-5 and TRBJ1-4; 10 bases agree with TRBD1. V was clipped by 4 bases and J by 7 bases; unmatched bases: 3. CDR3 length: 14 residues. Germline V gene data show CDR1 as MNHEY and CDR2 as SVGAGI. CDR3 protein: CASSSGTGAEKLFF. CDR3 coding DNA: TGTGCCAGCAGTTCCGGGACAGGGGCTGAAAAACTGTTTTTT.